This T cell receptor beta chain was documented in a study of spatial heterogeneity in lung cancer. About the research overall: Detection consistently yielded more beta chains than alpha chains.

The time point here: sample taken at primary tumor resection. Patients with untreated early-stage non-small cell lung cancer, numbering 72, were the donors. Tumor, nontumor lung or frozen PBMC supplied whole RNA, sequenced without sorting. Single TCR cDNA molecules each had their own unique molecular identifier. A single record per CDR3 protein comes from TCRdb applying MiXCR to the 5' RACE reads. The table lists about 23,000 distinct CDR3 sequences, about 4.3% of them singletons. V shed 1 base, J shed 12 bases, and the junction held 0 bases outside the gene matches. The CDR3 sequence is 11 residues long. CDR1 and CDR2 from the germline V gene are LGHDT and YNNKEL (reference sequence). By sample fraction, this clonotype is medium-sized.

The V gene is TRBV3-1, the J gene TRBJ2-1; 7 nucleotides agree with TRBD1. This sequence was found in a male donor with early-stage non-small cell lung cancer. Sequencing used PBMCs, obtained at surgery. CDR3 protein: CASSQGQGQFF. DNA for the CDR3: TGTGCCAGCAGCCAAGGACAGGGGCAGTTCTTC.